Below, one T cell receptor (beta chain) is given with its context. The antigen it binds to is not known. No base-level quality is on record; no much larger clone is a single base apart. TCRbeta CDR3 regions were amplified from genomic DNA by means of the immunoSEQ Assay, a bias-controlled multiplex PCR. Turning to the authors' computational methods: The number of nucleated cells in each sample was estimated by amplification of reference gene primers within the assay. To quantify the absolute abundance of each unique TCRbeta CDR3 rearrangement, sequence reads were collapsed and filtered. For each sample, productive Simpson clonality was calculated as the square root of Simpson's diversity index over productive rearrangements. The clones in this table, taken by TCRdb from immuneACCESS, are in-frame only. Not every clone is retained; where verified, under half of the shortfall comes from an unresolved V gene, and the cause of the rest is unknown. That table furnishes V, J and clone size, whereas the DNA furnished D and trimming. For this sample there are 60,000 to 85,000 clones; just under 85% appear just once. The ten largest account for around 35% of the sample.

This specimen comes from a study of blood T cell repertoires in COVID-19 (dated by TCRdb to the early 2020s). Looking at the study overall: Collaborator samples came from the United States, Italy and Spain and covered acute and convalescent phases of COVID-19. The prospective study material was composed of cDNA or gDNA derived from T cells, B-cell-depleted T cells, or PBMCs. Subjects who had been exposed to COVID-19, were actively infected with it, or had recovered from it provided the deeply sampled blood TCRbeta repertoires that made up the dataset. The repertoires were made available in a free public database intended to serve as a resource for research on the immune response to SARS-CoV-2. The samples were drawn from two sources: the first 160 participants of the ongoing ImmuneRACE study, and 950 to 1,500 subjects contributed by 6 global collaborators. A de-identified subject ID, COVID-19 status, age in years and sex were almost always included in the sample metadata. HLA class I and class II types, where available, came from metadata supplied by the sample provider rather than from assay-based typing.

The collaborating institutions used their own protocols to collect whole blood in K2EDTA tubes. For TCRbeta analysis, collaborator samples were shipped as frozen whole blood, as isolated PBMCs, or as DNA extracted from either sample type. CDR3 length: 16 amino acids, cysteine to phenylalanine. The CDR3 DNA has 48 bases and is translated from base 1. CDR1 and CDR2 are read off the germline V gene as WSHSY and SAAADI. Trimming removed 2 bases from V and 1 base from J, leaving 9 bases between the germline ends. What the work shows at the level of the full study, not this receptor alone: How much clinical and demographic metadata was included differed by source and by participant, and the metadata was provided uncurated.

Sequencing was done on a sample of peripheral blood. The clonotype originates from a man between 65 and 85 years old with acute or convalescent COVID-19. In this chain, TRBV10-2 is recombined with TRBJ2-6, with the D gene too uncertain to name. The bases are TGCGCCAGCAGTGAGACAAGAAAGTCTGGGGCCAACGTCCTGACTTTC. Its translation reads: CASSETRKSGANVLTF.